These 27 T cell receptor beta chains share one sample of origin, sequenced in a study of blood T cell repertoires in COVID-19. TCRdb keeps only in-frame clones here, not all; method: immunoSEQ multiplex PCR. The sample includes roughly 300,000 clones, approximately 84% of them seen just once. The specimen sequenced was PBMCs or T cells enriched from blood (not recorded which). These receptor sequences come from a woman younger than 30 who had recovered from COVID-19.

The CDR3 DNA is TGTGCCAGCAGTGAAGCCGGGGGAGGGGGGCGACAGCCCCAGCATTTT. Amino acids: CASSEAGGGGRQPQHF. V gene TRBV6-1 combines with J gene TRBJ1-5, with D perhaps matching TRBD1 (6 bases). The CDR3 totals 16 residues. Trimming pared 0 bases from V and 7 bases from J, leaving 16 bases between. Looked up from germline, CDR1 is MNHNS and CDR2 is SASEGT.

This chain connects TRBV11-3 to TRBJ1-1; D may be TRBD1 (6 bases). Trimming took 3 bases from V and 0 from J, leaving 17 bases between them. The CDR3 consists of 17 residues. CDR1 and CDR2 (germline): SGHNT, YENEEA. The CDR3 region has the DNA TGTGCCAGCAGCTTCGGGGGGGCGGGGCCTATGAACACTGAAGCTTTCTTT. This translates into CASSFGGAGPMNTEAFF.

The rearrangement links TRBV7-3 to TRBJ1-1, with a tentative D call TRBD1 (6 bases). Per the germline V gene, CDR1 is SGHTA and CDR2 is FQGTGA. This CDR3 contains 15 residues. V shed 2 bases and J shed 5 bases, with 15 bases lying between them. CDR3 protein: CASSLGGGRATEAFF. CDR3 nucleotide sequence: TGTGCCAGCAGCTTAGGCGGGGGCAGGGCTACTGAAGCTTTCTTT.

The J gene is TRBJ1-5, the V gene TRBV7-8, with D perhaps matching TRBD1 (5 bases). The CDR3 sequence is 15 residues long. Germline CDR1 and CDR2: SGHVS and FQNEAQ. V lost 6 bases and J 2 bases, leaving 14 bases between the germline ends. CDR3 residues: CASSRQSGGNQPQHF. In nucleotides, the CDR3 is TGTGCCAGCAGTCGACAGTCCGGGGGCAATCAGCCCCAGCATTTT. The full variable domain, with the rest looked up from reference TRBV7-8 and TRBJ1-5, is GAGVSQSPRYKVAKRGQDVALRCDPISGHVSLFWYQQALGQGPEFLTYFQNEAQLDKSGLPSDRFFAERPEGSVSTLKIQRTQQEDSAVYLCASSRQSGGNQPQHFGDGTRLSIL.

The gene calls are TRBV20-1 and TRBJ2-1; 9 bases match TRBD1. Germline V lookup: CDR1 DFQATT, CDR2 SNEGSKA (reference sequence). The CDR3 is made up of 13 amino acids. The J segment lost 4 bases and the V segment lost 3 bases, leaving 1 base of the junction unmatched. The CDR3 coding sequence is TGCAGTGCTAGTGGGACAGGGTACAATGAGCAGTTCTTC. This codes for CSASGTGYNEQFF.

This clone was counted once. The chain links TRBV9 to TRBJ2-2; TRBD2 might be the D (6 bases). Germline CDR1 is SGDLS and CDR2 is YYNGEE. Trimming removed 0 bases from V and 5 bases from J, with 11 bases in between. The CDR3 has 15 residues. Here the CDR3 reads CASSVALEGTGELFF. CDR3 DNA sequence: TGTGCCAGCAGCGTAGCTTTGGAGGGAACCGGGGAGCTGTTTTTT.

The chain uses TRBV24-1 and TRBJ2-7; D ambiguous. The CDR3 spans 16 residues. With 4 bases removed from V and 2 bases from J, the gap between germline ends came to 17 bases. In germline, CDR1 is KGHDR, CDR2 SFDVKD. CDR3 sequence (DNA): TGTGCCACCAGTGACCCCTGCGACTTACCGACCTACGAGCAGTACTTC. It codes for CATSDPCDLPTYEQYF.

V and J are TRBV19 and TRBJ1-2; the D gene is possibly TRBD1 (6 bases). Germline V gives CDR1 LNHDA, CDR2 SQIVND (reference sequence). CDR3 length equals 13 residues. The ends were cut back, 9 bases at V and 2 bases at J, with 13 bases in the middle. CDR3 in DNA: TGTGCCAGCGGACAGATCCAAAACTATGGCTACACCTTC. Translated: CASGQIQNYGYTF. The entire variable domain, with the rest obtained from reference TRBV19 and TRBJ1-2, is as follows: DGGITQSPKYLFRKEGQNVTLSCEQNLNHDAMYWYRQDPGQGLRLIYYSQIVNDFQKGDIAEGYSVSREKKESFPLTVTSAQKNPTAFYLCASGQIQNYGYTFGSGTRLTVV.

The sample holds a few counts of this clone. The chain joins TRBV19 to TRBJ1-2; weak D call: TRBD1 (5 bases). Germline V CDR1 and CDR2: LNHDA, SQIVND (reference sequence). The V and J ends lost 10 bases and 4 bases respectively, with 22 bases between them. The CDR3 has 15 amino acids. The CDR3 sequence: CATRAGRGPLYGYTF. CDR3 coding DNA: TGTGCCACCCGAGCGGGGCGAGGACCACTCTATGGCTACACCTTC.

In its sample, this clone was seen a few times. The chain combines TRBV6-1 with TRBJ1-5, with D maybe TRBD1 (6 bases). This CDR3 spans 15 amino acids. Trimming pared 2 bases from V and 8 bases from J, leaving 16 bases between. Germline V gene sequence: CDR1 MNHNS, CDR2 SASEGT. The chain's CDR3 is CASSESTGRVEPQHF. The CDR3 DNA follows: TGTGCCAGCAGTGAAAGCACAGGGAGGGTAGAGCCCCAGCATTTT.

In DNA, the CDR3 is TGTGCCAGCAGCCAAGCCTCACAGGGGGCGCGAGGCTACACCTTC. Residues: CASSQASQGARGYTF. The genes are TRBV14 and TRBJ1-2; 9 bases fit TRBD1. Germline V gene lookup returns CDR1 SGHDN and CDR2 FVKESK. The CDR3 totals 15 residues. The V gene end was trimmed by 1 base and the J gene end by 8 bases; junction bases not matched to a gene: 8.

This chain uses TRBV3-1 (or the pseudogene TRBV3-2) with TRBJ2-7; D may be TRBD2 (5 bases). CDR3 size: 18 residues. V was clipped by 0 bases and J by 4 bases, with 22 bases between them. In germline, CDR1 is LGHDT, CDR2 YNNKEL (reference sequence). The CDR3 DNA sequence: TGTGCCAGCAGCCAAGATTACGCCCGACTAAGCGGAGCGTACGAGCAGTACTTC. Encoded protein: CASSQDYARLSGAYEQYF.

J is TRBJ1-2 and V is TRBV5-1; D might be TRBD1 (5 bases). The germline V gene has CDR1 SGHRS and CDR2 YFSETQ. The V end lost 4 bases, the J end lost 6 bases, and 13 bases lay between the germline ends. The CDR3 consists of 13 residues. The CDR3 DNA reads TGCGCCAGCAGCCCCAGACAGATAGATGGCTACACCTTC. Residues: CASSPRQIDGYTF.

This clone occurred once. CDR3 sequence reads: CASSPGTSRETQYF. The CDR3 bases are TGCGCCAGCAGCCCCGGGACTAGCAGAGAGACCCAGTACTTC. The chain is built from TRBV5-1 and TRBJ2-5; 9 bases match TRBD2. Trimming removed 4 bases from V and 4 bases from J; junction bases left unmatched: 5. Germline lookup yields CDR1 SGHRS and CDR2 YFSETQ. The CDR3 runs to 14 residues.

CDR3 DNA sequence: TGTGCCAGCAGCTTAGGCAGGGGGACTGGAAACACCATATATTTT. Protein sequence: CASSLGRGTGNTIYF. The chain combines TRBV7-8 with TRBJ1-3; 7 bases match TRBD1. V was clipped by 1 base and J by 2 bases; unmatched bases: 2. The V gene's germline CDR1 is SGHVS and CDR2 FQNEAQ. The CDR3 is 15 amino acids.

The V and J genes are TRBV18 and TRBJ1-2; D ambiguous. V lost 0 bases and J 1 base, leaving 6 bases between the germline ends. CDR3 size: 14 residues. CDR1 and CDR2 from the germline V gene are KGHSH and LQKENI. The CDR3 bases are TGTGCCAGCTCACCACCGGCAGATAACTATGGCTACACCTTC. This codes for CASSPPADNYGYTF.

The chain has TRBV5-1 and TRBJ1-5; D remains unclear. V was trimmed by 1 base and J by 0 bases, leaving 8 bases between them. Germline assignment: CDR1 SGHRS and CDR2 YFSETQ. This CDR3 is built from 15 residues. CDR3 DNA sequence: TGCGCCAGCAGCTTGTCAGGTTTTAGCAATCAGCCCCAGCATTTT. It is translated as CASSLSGFSNQPQHF.

This clone was seen a handful of times. The CDR3 coding sequence is TGTGCCAGCAGCCATTGGGGACTCGAAGCTTTCTTT. It specifies CASSHWGLEAFF. The J gene is TRBJ1-1, the V gene TRBV3-1 (or the pseudogene TRBV3-2), with D maybe TRBD1 (5 bases). Trimming pared 3 bases from V and 8 bases from J, leaving 10 bases between. The CDR3 has 12 amino acids. Germline values: CDR1 LGHDT, CDR2 YNNKEL (reference sequence).

The rearrangement joins TRBV2 to TRBJ2-5; TRBD2 matches 7 bases. V trimming: 4 bases; J trimming: 2 bases; junction bases outside the gene matches: 7. The CDR3 has 15 amino acids. Germline V CDR1 and CDR2: SNHLY, FYNNEI. Written as DNA, the CDR3 is TGTGCCAGCAGTGTTGGGTCTAGCGGACAAGAGACCCAGTACTTC. It yields the protein CASSVGSSGQETQYF.

In DNA, the CDR3 is TGTGCCAGCCTCTTAGGGACTAGCGGATACAATGAGCAGTTCTTC. Protein: CASLLGTSGYNEQFF. The chain joins TRBV5-6 to TRBJ2-1; 11 bases fit TRBD2. The CDR3 spans 15 residues. Per the germline V gene, CDR1 is SGHDT and CDR2 is YYEEEE. J was trimmed by 4 bases and V by 7 bases; bases with no gene match: 7.

This chain links TRBV6-5 with TRBJ1-4, with 7 bases aligning to TRBD1. J gave up 4 bases and V 3 bases, and 5 bases lay outside the gene matches. The CDR3 is 15 residues long. Looked up from germline, CDR1 is MNHEY and CDR2 is SVGAGI. This chain's CDR3 is CASSYTGADNEKLFF. CDR3 nucleotide sequence: TGTGCCAGCAGTTATACAGGGGCCGATAATGAAAAACTGTTTTTT.

V usage is TRBV2 and J usage is TRBJ2-7; D may be TRBD1 (6 bases). The CDR3 covers 11 residues. Germline V lookup: CDR1 SNHLY, CDR2 FYNNEI. V lost 7 bases, J lost 4 bases, and 8 bases lay in between. CDR3 protein: CASNQGYEQYF. As DNA, the CDR3 is TGTGCCAGCAACCAGGGGTACGAGCAGTACTTC. The entire variable domain, with the rest obtained from reference TRBV2 and TRBJ2-7, is as follows: EPEVTQTPSHQVTQMGQEVILRCVPISNHLYFYWYRQILGQKVEFLVSFYNNEISEKSEIFDDQFSVERPDGSNFTLKIRSTKLEDSAMYFCASNQGYEQYFGPGTRLTVT.

This sequence joins TRBV12-3 or TRBV12-4 and TRBJ1-2; perhaps TRBD1 as D (5 bases). This CDR3 has 13 amino acids. V lost 6 bases, J lost 6 bases, and 14 bases lay in between. The CDR3, as DNA: TGTGCCAGCAGCCCGGGACTCGGCCATGGCTACACCTTC. This sequence encodes CASSPGLGHGYTF.

The rearrangement uses TRBV10-3 and TRBJ1-1, with TRBD1 as a possible D gene (6 bases). CDR3 size: 15 residues. CDR1 is ENHRY and CDR2 is SYGVKD in the germline V gene. V was shortened by 6 bases and J by 7 bases, with 21 bases between the two germline ends. The CDR3 nucleotides are TGTGCCATCAGGGACTCAGGGGCCGGGGCGTATGAAGCTTTCTTT. Protein sequence: CAIRDSGAGAYEAFF.

This chain uses TRBV5-1 with TRBJ2-3; D ambiguous. This CDR3 comprises 15 residues. Germline values: CDR1 SGHRS, CDR2 YFSETQ. Trimming took off 2 bases at V and 1 base at J, with 11 bases between the two ends. The CDR3 loop reads CASSFGHEGTDTQYF. The CDR3 nucleotides read TGCGCCAGCAGCTTTGGCCACGAAGGCACAGATACGCAGTATTTT.

The V gene is TRBV3-1 (or the pseudogene TRBV3-2), the J gene TRBJ1-4; D ambiguous. The CDR3 contains 13 residues. Germline CDR1 LGHDT, CDR2 YNNKEL (reference sequence). With 4 bases removed from V and 10 bases from J, the gap between germline ends came to 13 bases. For the CDR3, the DNA is TGTGCCAGCAGCCTCAGAGAGGCTGGAAAACTGTTTTTT. As protein: CASSLREAGKLFF.

The chain couples TRBV24-1 to TRBJ2-7; TRBD1 aligns across 8 bases. V lost 4 bases to trimming and J lost 4 bases; unmatched junction nucleotides: 8. Germline lookup yields CDR1 KGHDR and CDR2 SFDVKD. The CDR3 runs 15 residues. The CDR3 loop reads CATSDPQGETYEQYF. CDR3 nucleotide sequence: TGTGCCACCAGTGACCCACAGGGGGAAACTTACGAGCAGTACTTC.